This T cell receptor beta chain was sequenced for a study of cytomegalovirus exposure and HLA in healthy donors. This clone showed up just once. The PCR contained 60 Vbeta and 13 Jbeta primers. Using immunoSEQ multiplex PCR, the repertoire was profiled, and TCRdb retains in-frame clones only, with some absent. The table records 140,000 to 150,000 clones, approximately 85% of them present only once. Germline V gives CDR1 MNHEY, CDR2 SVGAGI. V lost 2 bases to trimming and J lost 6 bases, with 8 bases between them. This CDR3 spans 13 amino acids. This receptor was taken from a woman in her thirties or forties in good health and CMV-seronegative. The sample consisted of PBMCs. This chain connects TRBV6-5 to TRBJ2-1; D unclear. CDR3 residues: CASSYGTTNEQFF. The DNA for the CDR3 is TGTGCCAGCAGTTACGGAACTACCAATGAGCAGTTCTTC.